Each of the 27 T cell receptor beta chains below was sequenced from the same sample in a study of PD-1 blockade in classical Hodgkin lymphoma. Brentuximab vedotin exposure varied, and every patient relapsed after autologous stem cell transplantation. Data came from immunoSEQ multiplex PCR; TCRdb stores just in-frame clones and leaves some out. The repertoire holds tens of thousands of clones, with more than 85% as singletons. Source: peripheral blood mononuclear cells (PBMCs), taken at baseline. The source of these receptors is a human donor with classical Hodgkin lymphoma.

The chain combines TRBV7-8 with TRBJ2-3, with TRBD1 matching over 8 bases. Germline assignment: CDR1 SGHVS and CDR2 FQNEAQ. Trimming cost V 4 bases and J 6 bases; bases outside gene matches: 18. This CDR3 contains 18 residues. The CDR3 bases are TGTGCCAGCAGCTCCCCCTCCTGGGGACAGGTATTCGGTGATACGCAGTATTTT. Translated, it gives CASSSPSWGQVFGDTQYF.

The V call is TRBV19, the J call TRBJ2-1; D is undetermined. V was shortened by 4 bases and J by 7 bases, with 17 bases between the two germline ends. From germline, CDR1 is LNHDA and CDR2 SQIVND (reference sequence). The CDR3 is made up of 15 amino acids. The CDR3 DNA reads as TGTGCCAGTAGTAGGGCGTCGGACGGCCTAAATGAGCAGTTCTTC. The encoded protein is CASSRASDGLNEQFF.

This chain joins TRBV4-1 and TRBJ1-5; D unclear. This CDR3 comprises 12 residues. Between the trimmed V and J ends, which lost 5 bases and 9 bases, there was a span of 11 bases. The V gene's germline CDR1 is MGHRA and CDR2 YSYEKL. The CDR3 sequence is CASSDLSGPQHF. CDR3 DNA: TGCGCCAGCAGCGATCTCTCTGGGCCCCAGCATTTT.

The gene calls are TRBV18 and TRBJ2-1, with 12 positions matching TRBD2. Trimming removed 9 bases from V and 5 bases from J; junction bases left unmatched: 5. Germline loops: CDR1 KGHSH, CDR2 LQKENI. CDR3 length: 14 residues. CDR3 sequence reads: CASTTSGRNNEQFF. The CDR3 nucleotides are TGTGCCAGTACGACTAGCGGGAGAAACAATGAGCAGTTCTTC.

This clone was seen just once. The chain is built from TRBV6-1 and TRBJ2-3, with D possibly TRBD2 on 5 matching bases. The CDR3 has 15 amino acids. Germline V gives CDR1 MNHNS, CDR2 SASEGT. V was clipped by 0 bases and J by 2 bases, with 9 bases between them. CDR3 amino acids: CASSEALAFTDTQYF. The CDR3 DNA sequence: TGTGCCAGCAGTGAAGCCCTAGCCTTCACAGATACGCAGTATTTT.

This chain uses TRBV7-6 with TRBJ2-3; D might be TRBD2 (6 bases). With 2 bases removed from V and 5 bases from J, the gap between germline ends came to 11 bases. The CDR3 loop spans 14 amino acids. Germline CDR1 reads SGHVS; CDR2 reads FNYEAQ. The CDR3 protein is CASSLRASEDTQYF. The CDR3 DNA is TGTGCCAGCAGCTTACGGGCTAGCGAAGATACGCAGTATTTT.

The gene calls are TRBV5-1 and TRBJ2-7; no clear D gene. The length of the CDR3 is 12 residues. Germline V gene data show CDR1 as SGHRS and CDR2 as YFSETQ. V shed 4 bases and J shed 12 bases, with 17 bases lying between them. The DNA for the CDR3 is TGCGCCAGCAGCGCTGGACGACCGGTAGTGTACTTC. Translation: CASSAGRPVVYF. Complete variable domain (other parts from reference TRBV5-1 and TRBJ2-7): KAGVTQTPRYLIKTRGQQVTLSCSPISGHRSVSWYQQTPGQGLQFLFEYFSETQRNKGNFPGRFSGRQFSNSRSEMNVSTLELGDSALYLCASSAGRPVVYFGPGTRLTVT.

J is TRBJ2-1 and V is TRBV7-2; D not resolved. Trimming removed 3 bases at V and 8 bases at J, with 8 bases between. Germline values: CDR1 SGHTA, CDR2 FQGNSA. The CDR3 spans 12 residues. CDR3 amino acids: CASSFRVDEQFF. CDR3 nucleotides: TGTGCCAGCAGCTTCCGCGTGGATGAGCAGTTCTTC.

The chain couples TRBV14 to TRBJ1-2; maybe TRBD1 (6 bases). This CDR3 contains 12 residues. Germline lookup yields CDR1 SGHDN and CDR2 FVKESK. The V and J ends lost 4 bases and 6 bases respectively, with 9 bases between them. CDR3 residues: CASSPTGDGYTF. In nucleotides, the CDR3 is TGTGCCAGCAGCCCGACAGGAGATGGCTACACCTTC.

J is TRBJ2-7 and V is TRBV29-1; D gene unclear. V lost 4 bases, J lost 2 bases, and 18 bases lay in between. The CDR3 has 15 residues. Germline loops: CDR1 SQVTM, CDR2 ANQGSEA. In DNA form, the CDR3 reads TGCAGCGTTGCCCCCGGCCCTTTGGGCCCCTACGAGCAGTACTTC. This translates into CSVAPGPLGPYEQYF.

V gene TRBV7-9 combines with J gene TRBJ2-3; D not resolved. The V end was cut by 3 bases, the J end by 4 bases, with 2 bases between. The germline V gene encodes CDR1 SEHNR and CDR2 FQNEAQ (reference sequence). The CDR3 is made up of 11 amino acids. CDR3 sequence reads: CASSFSDTQYF. The CDR3 DNA reads TGTGCCAGCAGCTTTTCAGATACGCAGTATTTT.

The chain recombines TRBV4-1 with TRBJ2-1; 13 bases are shared with TRBD2. Trimming cost V 4 bases and J 8 bases; bases outside gene matches: 5. Germline assignment: CDR1 MGHRA and CDR2 YSYEKL. The CDR3 consists of 15 residues. CDR3 sequence reads: CASSPTSGGWDEQFF. The CDR3 nucleotides read TGCGCCAGCAGCCCGACTAGCGGGGGGTGGGATGAGCAGTTCTTC.

The chain recombines TRBV9 with TRBJ1-2; D may be TRBD1 (6 bases). This CDR3 region has 16 residues. Germline lookup yields CDR1 SGDLS and CDR2 YYNGEE. The ends were cut back, 0 bases at V and 4 bases at J, with 16 bases in the middle. This chain's CDR3 is CASSVVRQGFVYGYTF. The CDR3 DNA sequence: TGTGCCAGCAGCGTAGTCCGGCAGGGGTTTGTCTATGGCTACACCTTC.

Worth noting for this clone: In the same sample, other DNA sequences code for this CDR3. This chain joins TRBV7-7 and TRBJ2-7, with TRBD2 as a possible D gene (6 bases). CDR1 SSHAT and CDR2 FNYEAQ come from the germline V gene (reference sequence). The V and J ends lost 1 base and 2 bases respectively, with 12 bases between them. CDR3 length: 15 residues. Written as DNA, the CDR3 is TGTGCCAGCAGCTTAGGCGCGGGGCCGACCTACGAGCAGTACTTC. The encoded protein is CASSLGAGPTYEQYF.

This chain links TRBV14 with TRBJ2-3; 12 nucleotides line up with TRBD2. CDR3 length equals 16 residues. Germline-derived CDR1 and CDR2 are SGHDN and FVKESK. Losses at the gene ends were 5 bases for V and 1 base for J; bases not matched to a gene: 4. The CDR3 here is CASSILAGGRTDTQYF. CDR3 coding DNA: TGTGCCAGCAGCATCCTAGCGGGGGGGCGCACAGATACGCAGTATTTT.

This chain joins TRBV5-1 and TRBJ2-7; tentative D call: TRBD1 (5 bases). V was cut by 1 base and J by 2 bases, with 10 bases left in between. The CDR3 is 14 residues long. CDR1 is SGHRS, CDR2 YFSETQ, per germline. CDR3 bases: TGCGCCAGCAGCTTGACAGGCTCTACCTACGAGCAGTACTTC. Its translation is CASSLTGSTYEQYF. Combining the CDR3 with reference TRBV5-1 and TRBJ2-7 gives the whole variable domain KAGVTQTPRYLIKTRGQQVTLSCSPISGHRSVSWYQQTPGQGLQFLFEYFSETQRNKGNFPGRFSGRQFSNSRSEMNVSTLELGDSALYLCASSLTGSTYEQYFGPGTRLTVT.

In the case of this clone: The same CDR3 can be traced to other DNA sequences in this sample. The chain is built from TRBV5-1 and TRBJ1-2; the D is unclear. The CDR3 loop spans 15 amino acids. The germline gives CDR1 SGHRS, CDR2 YFSETQ. Trimming shortened V by 0 bases and J by 2 bases, and 11 bases separated the two germline ends. In DNA, the CDR3 is TGCGCCAGCAGCTTGGAGCCTGGTGCGAACTATGGCTACACCTTC. Amino acids: CASSLEPGANYGYTF.

This clone was seen only once. The rearrangement links TRBV7-9 to TRBJ2-5; possibly TRBD1 for D (7 bases). V was shortened by 3 bases and J by 2 bases, with 10 bases between the two germline ends. Germline V gene data show CDR1 as SEHNR and CDR2 as FQNEAQ (reference sequence). The CDR3 sequence is 14 residues long. CDR3 residues: CASSLQGGQETQYF. CDR3 nucleotides: TGTGCCAGCAGCTTGCAGGGGGGACAAGAGACCCAGTACTTC.

The V call is TRBV27, the J call TRBJ2-7; the D is unclear. The CDR3 totals 17 residues. With 0 bases removed from V and 3 bases from J, the gap between germline ends came to 18 bases. Germline V gene data show CDR1 as MNHEY and CDR2 as SMNVEV (reference sequence). This CDR3 is CASSLSMPAPNLYEQYF. CDR3 bases: TGTGCCAGCAGTTTATCTATGCCAGCCCCAAATCTCTACGAGCAGTACTTC.

For the CDR3, the DNA is TGCGCCAGCAGCCAAGGTATACAGGGGAATGAAAAACTGTTTTTT. Protein sequence: CASSQGIQGNEKLFF. The gene calls are TRBV4-1 and TRBJ1-4, with 7 bases identical to TRBD1. V lost 1 base and J lost 5; bases outside the gene matches: 4. This CDR3 has 15 amino acids. Germline V CDR1 and CDR2: MGHRA, YSYEKL.

The chain links TRBV19 to TRBJ2-7; 14 nucleotides align to TRBD2. Germline values: CDR1 LNHDA, CDR2 SQIVND (reference sequence). This CDR3 has 16 residues. The V segment lost 4 bases and the J segment 5 bases; nucleotides outside the gene matches: 7. CDR3 sequence (DNA): TGTGCCAGTAGTACGGCGGGGACTAGCGGGAGCCACGAGCAGTACTTC. This sequence encodes CASSTAGTSGSHEQYF.

This chain connects TRBV5-4 to TRBJ2-5; D is unresolved. Per germline, CDR1 SGHNT and CDR2 YYREEE (reference sequence). V was pared by 2 bases and J by 2 bases, with 13 bases between. There are 15 residues in the CDR3. CDR3 sequence (DNA): TGTGCCAGCAGCTTTTCGGAGCTGGGTCAAGAGACCCAGTACTTC. Its translation: CASSFSELGQETQYF.

This chain links TRBV27 with TRBJ1-6; D is unresolved. The CDR3 sequence is 15 residues long. Per germline, CDR1 MNHEY and CDR2 SMNVEV (reference sequence). V lost 2 bases to trimming and J lost 2 bases, with 7 bases between them. CDR3 amino acids: CASSLEATYNSPLHF. The CDR3 DNA is TGTGCCAGCAGTTTAGAGGCTACCTATAATTCACCCCTCCACTTT.

The rearrangement joins TRBV4-3 to TRBJ2-1; D ambiguous. CDR3 length: 18 residues. Trimming took off 0 bases at V and 1 base at J, with 16 bases between the two ends. Germline values: CDR1 LGHNA, CDR2 YSLEER. CDR3 protein: CASSQEPGPTKSYNEQFF. CDR3 DNA sequence: TGCGCCAGCAGCCAAGAGCCCGGGCCTACTAAGTCCTACAATGAGCAGTTCTTC.

V usage is TRBV9 and J usage is TRBJ1-1, with 10 positions matching TRBD1. Germline V CDR1 and CDR2: SGDLS, YYNGEE. CDR3 length: 14 amino acids. V shed 0 bases and J 8 bases; nucleotides not matched to a gene: 4. The CDR3 nucleotides are TGTGCCAGCAGCGTAGGGGACAGGGGCTGGGAAGCTTTCTTT. This gives the protein CASSVGDRGWEAFF.

V gene TRBV19 combines with J gene TRBJ2-1; possibly TRBD1 for D (6 bases). The CDR3 loop spans 15 amino acids. Germline-derived CDR1 and CDR2 are LNHDA and SQIVND (reference sequence). Trimming shortened V by 7 bases and J by 0 bases, and 13 bases separated the two germline ends. CDR3 nucleotide sequence: TGTGCCAGTACCCAGGGGCCCCCCTCCTACAATGAGCAGTTCTTC. It is translated as CASTQGPPSYNEQFF.

This clone has a handful of counts. The V and J genes are TRBV6-5 and TRBJ2-2; D gene unclear. V gave up 2 bases and J gave up 4 bases, with 8 bases separating them. Germline CDR1 and CDR2: MNHEY and SVGAGI. CDR3 size: 14 residues. The CDR3 protein is CASSYNAGTGELFF. The CDR3 bases are TGTGCCAGCAGTTACAACGCAGGCACCGGGGAGCTGTTTTTT.